Reported below is one TCR beta chain. Other DNA sequences in this sample translate to the same CDR3. Trimming took off 6 bases at V and 0 bases at J, with 9 bases between the two ends. This CDR3 spans 13 amino acids. The data were taken from a study of blood T cell repertoires in COVID-19. Study summary: Samples representing acute and convalescent COVID-19 were sourced from the United States, Italy and Spain. In each case, the material was cDNA or gDNA derived from T cells, B-cell-depleted T cells, or PBMCs.

Cohort 3 donors counted as recovered after two negative PCRs, clearance, or resolved symptoms. Original processing methods: Estimation of nucleated cell counts was performed using reference gene primer amplification. Assay used: immunoSEQ multiplex PCR; TCRdb lists only in-frame clones, some missing. The V and J calls and clone size are taken from that table; D and trimming were inferred from the DNA. The sample records about half a million clones, roughly nine tenths being singletons. This rearrangement joins TRBV12-3 or TRBV12-4 to TRBJ2-7, with TRBD2 as a possible D gene (6 bases). The receptor's source is a woman aged 60-70 years who had recovered from COVID-19. The sequencing sample was made of PBMCs or T cells enriched from blood (not recorded which). CDR3 DNA sequence: TGTGCCAGCAGCTACGGGAGCTCCTACGAGCAGTACTTC. It yields the protein CASSYGSSYEQYF.